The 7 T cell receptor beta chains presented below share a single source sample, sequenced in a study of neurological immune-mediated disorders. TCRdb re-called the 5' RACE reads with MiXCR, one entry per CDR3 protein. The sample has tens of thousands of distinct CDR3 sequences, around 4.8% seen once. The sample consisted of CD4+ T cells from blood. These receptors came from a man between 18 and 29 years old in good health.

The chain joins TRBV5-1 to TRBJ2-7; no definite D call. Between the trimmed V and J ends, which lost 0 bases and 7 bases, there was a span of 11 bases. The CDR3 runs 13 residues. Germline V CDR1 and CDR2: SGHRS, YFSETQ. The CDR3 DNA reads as TGCGCCAGCAGCTTGGGGGCCCACCCGGAGCAGTACTTC. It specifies CASSLGAHPEQYF.

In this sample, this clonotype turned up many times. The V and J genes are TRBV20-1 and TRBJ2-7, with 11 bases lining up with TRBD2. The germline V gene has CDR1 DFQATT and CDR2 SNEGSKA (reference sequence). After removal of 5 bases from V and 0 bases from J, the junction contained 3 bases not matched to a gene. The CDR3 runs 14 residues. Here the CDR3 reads CSASGLAVSYEQYF. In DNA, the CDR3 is TGCAGTGCTTCGGGACTAGCGGTCTCCTACGAGCAGTACTTC.

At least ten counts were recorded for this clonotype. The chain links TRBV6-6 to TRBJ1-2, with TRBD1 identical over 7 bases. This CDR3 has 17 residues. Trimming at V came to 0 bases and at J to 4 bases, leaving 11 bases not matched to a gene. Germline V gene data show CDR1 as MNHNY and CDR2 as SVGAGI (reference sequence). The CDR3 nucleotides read TGTGCCAGCAGTTACTCGAATTCTATCGCAGGGGGCTATGGCTACACCTTC. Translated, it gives CASSYSNSIAGGYGYTF.

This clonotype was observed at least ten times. The CDR3 loop is CSARGGRGYNEQFF. As DNA, the CDR3 is TGCAGTGCTAGAGGGGGTCGGGGCTACAATGAGCAGTTCTTC. V gene TRBV20-1 combines with J gene TRBJ2-1, with D maybe TRBD2 (5 bases). Germline CDR1 reads DFQATT; CDR2 reads SNEGSKA (reference sequence). V lost 1 base to trimming and J lost 3 bases, with 10 bases between them. CDR3 length: 14 amino acids.

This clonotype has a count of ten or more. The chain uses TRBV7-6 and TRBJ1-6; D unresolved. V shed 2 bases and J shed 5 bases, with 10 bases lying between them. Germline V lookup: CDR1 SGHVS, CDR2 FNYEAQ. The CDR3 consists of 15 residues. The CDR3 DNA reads TGTGCCAGCAGCTTAATGGCAAACGATAATTCACCCCTCCACTTT. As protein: CASSLMANDNSPLHF.

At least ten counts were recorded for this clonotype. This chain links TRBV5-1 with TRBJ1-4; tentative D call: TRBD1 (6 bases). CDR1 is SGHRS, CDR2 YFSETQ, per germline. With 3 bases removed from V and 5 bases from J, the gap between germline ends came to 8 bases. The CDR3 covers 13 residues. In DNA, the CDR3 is TGCGCCAGCAGCTCCGACAGGAATGAAAAACTGTTTTTT. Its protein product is CASSSDRNEKLFF.

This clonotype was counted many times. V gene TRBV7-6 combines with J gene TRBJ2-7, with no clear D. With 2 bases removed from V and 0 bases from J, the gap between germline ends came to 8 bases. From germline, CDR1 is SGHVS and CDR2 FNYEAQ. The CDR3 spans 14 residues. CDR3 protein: CASSLSQSSYEQYF. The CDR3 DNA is TGTGCCAGCAGCTTAAGCCAAAGCTCCTACGAGCAGTACTTC.